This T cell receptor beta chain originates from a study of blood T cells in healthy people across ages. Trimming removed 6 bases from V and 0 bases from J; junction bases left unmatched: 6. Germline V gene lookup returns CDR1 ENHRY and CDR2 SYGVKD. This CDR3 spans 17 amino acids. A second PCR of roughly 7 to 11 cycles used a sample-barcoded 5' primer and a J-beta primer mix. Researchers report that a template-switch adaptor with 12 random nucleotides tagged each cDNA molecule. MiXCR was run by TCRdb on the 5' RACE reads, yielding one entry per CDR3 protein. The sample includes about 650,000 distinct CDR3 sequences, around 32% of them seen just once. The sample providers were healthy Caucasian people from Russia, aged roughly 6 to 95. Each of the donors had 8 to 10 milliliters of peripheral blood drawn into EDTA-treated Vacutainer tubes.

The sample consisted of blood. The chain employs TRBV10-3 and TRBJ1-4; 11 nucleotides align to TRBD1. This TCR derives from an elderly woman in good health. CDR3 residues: CAISGTGGRTTNEKLFF. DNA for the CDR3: TGTGCCATCAGCGGGACAGGGGGAAGGACAACTAATGAAAAACTGTTTTTT.